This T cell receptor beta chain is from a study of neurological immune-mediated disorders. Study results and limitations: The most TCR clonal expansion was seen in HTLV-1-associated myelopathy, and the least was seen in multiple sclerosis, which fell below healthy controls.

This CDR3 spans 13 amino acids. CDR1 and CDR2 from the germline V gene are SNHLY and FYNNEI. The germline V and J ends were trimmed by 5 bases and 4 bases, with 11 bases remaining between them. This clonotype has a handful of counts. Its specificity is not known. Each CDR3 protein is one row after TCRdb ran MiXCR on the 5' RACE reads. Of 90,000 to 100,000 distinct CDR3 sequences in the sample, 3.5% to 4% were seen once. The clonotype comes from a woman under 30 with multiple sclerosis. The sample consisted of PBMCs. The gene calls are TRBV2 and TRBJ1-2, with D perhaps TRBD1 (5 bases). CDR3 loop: CASSPWGSYGYTF. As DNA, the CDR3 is TGTGCCAGCAGTCCATGGGGCAGCTATGGCTACACCTTC. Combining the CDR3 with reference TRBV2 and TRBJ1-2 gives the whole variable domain EPEVTQTPSHQVTQMGQEVILRCVPISNHLYFYWYRQILGQKVEFLVSFYNNEISEKSEIFDDQFSVERPDGSNFTLKIRSTKLEDSAMYFCASSPWGSYGYTFGSGTRLTVV.